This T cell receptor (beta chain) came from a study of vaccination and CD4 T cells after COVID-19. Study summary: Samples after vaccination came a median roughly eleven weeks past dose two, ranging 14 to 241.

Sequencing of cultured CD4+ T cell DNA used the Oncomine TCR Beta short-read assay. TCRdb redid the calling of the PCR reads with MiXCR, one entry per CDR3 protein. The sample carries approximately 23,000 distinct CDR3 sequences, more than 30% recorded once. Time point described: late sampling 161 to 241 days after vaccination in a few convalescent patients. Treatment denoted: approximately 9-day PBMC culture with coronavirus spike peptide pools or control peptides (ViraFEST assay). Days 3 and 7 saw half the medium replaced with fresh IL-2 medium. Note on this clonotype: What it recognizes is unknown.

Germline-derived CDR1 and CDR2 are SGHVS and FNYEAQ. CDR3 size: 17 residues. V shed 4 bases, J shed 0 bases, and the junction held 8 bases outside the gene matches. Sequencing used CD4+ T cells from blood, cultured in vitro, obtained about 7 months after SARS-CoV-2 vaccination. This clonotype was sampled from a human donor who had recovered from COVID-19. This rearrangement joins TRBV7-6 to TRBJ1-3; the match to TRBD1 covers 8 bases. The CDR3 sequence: CASSSHTGGSSGNTIYF. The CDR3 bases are TGTGCCAGCAGCTCCCATACAGGGGGGAGCTCTGGAAACACCATATATTTT.